These T cell receptor beta chains were read from a single sample in a study of T cell responses to AZD1222 COVID-19 vaccine. Using immunoSEQ multiplex PCR, the repertoire was profiled, and TCRdb retains in-frame clones only, with some absent. The sample lists 90,000 to 130,000 clones; about 81% were seen once. The material was peripheral blood, obtained on day 0 of AZD1222 vaccination. The receptors derive from an adult in good health. Both conserved end residues are part of each CDR3. D genes are given only for firm matches. Rows give clone size only sometimes, using once, few, many, or a class for an expanded clone.

j_gene: TRBJ2-2; len: 15; d_gene: -; abundance: -; v_gene: TRBV6-5; CDR3aa: CASSSGGPNTGELFF; CDR3nt: TGTGCCAGCAGTTCGGGGGGCCCGAACACCGGGGAGCTGTTTTTT
j_gene: TRBJ2-3; len: 16; d_gene: TRBD2; abundance: -; v_gene: TRBV5-1; CDR3aa: CASSGGTGGGLGSQYF; CDR3nt: TGCGCCAGCAGCGGTGGGACTGGCGGGGGGCTGGGGTCGCAGTATTTT
j_gene: TRBJ2-7; len: 14; d_gene: -; abundance: -; v_gene: TRBV5-4; CDR3aa: CASSGRTPPYEQYF; CDR3nt: TGTGCCAGCAGCGGCAGGACCCCACCCTACGAGCAGTACTTC
j_gene: TRBJ2-1; len: 13; d_gene: -; abundance: -; v_gene: TRBV18; CDR3aa: CASSPLPGNEQFF; CDR3nt: TGTGCCAGCTCACCACTTCCGGGCAATGAGCAGTTCTTC
j_gene: TRBJ1-4; len: 13; d_gene: TRBD1; abundance: -; v_gene: TRBV28; CDR3aa: CASSAGTGYKLFF; CDR3nt: TGTGCCAGCAGCGCCGGGACAGGGTACAAACTGTTTTTT
j_gene: TRBJ2-5; len: 16; d_gene: -; abundance: -; v_gene: TRBV11-2; CDR3aa: CASSLASQGRGETQYF; CDR3nt: TGTGCCAGCAGCTTAGCGAGCCAGGGGAGGGGAGAGACCCAGTACTTC
j_gene: TRBJ1-5; len: 17; d_gene: -; abundance: -; v_gene: TRBV19; CDR3aa: CASSISSRAGEYQPQHF; CDR3nt: TGTGCCAGTAGTATATCGAGCAGGGCAGGGGAGTATCAGCCCCAGCATTTT
j_gene: TRBJ2-5; len: 15; d_gene: TRBD1; abundance: -; v_gene: TRBV6-5; CDR3aa: CASSRPGQGQETQYF; CDR3nt: TGTGCCAGCAGTCGACCGGGACAGGGACAAGAGACCCAGTACTTC
j_gene: TRBJ2-5; len: 14; d_gene: -; abundance: -; v_gene: TRBV5-5; CDR3aa: CASSLGSSQETQYF; CDR3nt: TGTGCCAGCAGCTTGGGATCATCCCAAGAGACCCAGTACTTC
j_gene: TRBJ2-2; len: 15; d_gene: -; abundance: -; v_gene: TRBV4-3; CDR3aa: CASSQDWSVTGELFF; CDR3nt: TGCGCCAGCAGCCAAGATTGGTCAGTAACCGGGGAGCTGTTTTTT
j_gene: TRBJ1-4; len: 15; d_gene: -; abundance: -; v_gene: TRBV5-1; CDR3aa: CASSLDGQDDEKLFF; CDR3nt: TGCGCCAGCAGCTTGGACGGGCAGGATGATGAAAAACTGTTTTTT
j_gene: TRBJ1-6; len: 18; d_gene: TRBD1; abundance: -; v_gene: TRBV11-2; CDR3aa: CASSSKLDRGRRNSPLHF; CDR3nt: TGTGCCAGCAGCTCCAAACTCGACAGGGGGCGAAGGAATTCACCCCTCCACTTT
j_gene: TRBJ2-2; len: 12; d_gene: -; abundance: -; v_gene: TRBV4-3; CDR3aa: CASSLRGGELFF; CDR3nt: TGCGCCAGCAGCCTAAGGGGAGGGGAGCTGTTTTTT
j_gene: TRBJ2-5; len: 15; d_gene: TRBD2; abundance: -; v_gene: TRBV27; CDR3aa: CASSPRTSGKETQYF; CDR3nt: TGTGCCAGCAGTCCGCGGACTAGCGGGAAAGAGACCCAGTACTTC
j_gene: TRBJ2-1; len: 18; d_gene: TRBD2; abundance: -; v_gene: TRBV27; CDR3aa: CASSLSVASGRLNNEQFF; CDR3nt: TGTGCCAGCAGTTTATCCGTGGCTAGCGGGAGACTAAACAATGAGCAGTTCTTC
j_gene: TRBJ2-5; len: 14; d_gene: TRBD1; abundance: -; v_gene: TRBV5-1; CDR3aa: CASSEGTVQETQYF; CDR3nt: TGCGCCAGCAGCGAAGGGACAGTTCAAGAGACCCAGTACTTC
j_gene: TRBJ2-2; len: 19; d_gene: TRBD2; abundance: -; v_gene: TRBV4-3; CDR3aa: CASSHGSRVLATNTGELFF; CDR3nt: TGCGCCAGCAGCCATGGCTCCCGTGTACTAGCGACGAACACCGGGGAGCTGTTTTTT
j_gene: TRBJ1-1; len: 13; d_gene: -; abundance: few; v_gene: TRBV19; CDR3aa: CAVTSQLNTEAFF; CDR3nt: TGTGCCGTCACCTCGCAACTGAACACTGAAGCTTTCTTT
j_gene: TRBJ2-3; len: 14; d_gene: -; abundance: -; v_gene: TRBV9; CDR3aa: CASSVVPKGDTQYF; CDR3nt: TGTGCCAGCAGCGTAGTTCCAAAGGGGGATACGCAGTATTTT
j_gene: TRBJ1-2; len: 15; d_gene: -; abundance: -; v_gene: TRBV7-2; CDR3aa: CASSLANRALGGYTF; CDR3nt: TGTGCCAGCAGCTTAGCGAACAGGGCTCTCGGGGGCTACACCTTC